This TCR beta chain was retrieved from a study of blood T cell repertoires in COVID-19. Study information: The United States, Italy and Spain provided the acute and convalescent COVID-19 samples. T cells, B-cell-depleted T cells, or PBMCs provided the cDNA or gDNA that served as material.

The CDR3 spans 16 residues. Per germline, CDR1 LGHDT and CDR2 YNNKEL (reference sequence). The trim removed 2 bases at V and 4 bases at J, leaving 6 bases unmatched. A single count supports this clone. Original analysis: Counts of nucleated cells, estimated from reference gene primer amplification, were obtained. Assay: immunoSEQ multiplex PCR; the TCRdb copy retains only in-frame clones and omits some. The V and J calls and clone size are taken from that table; D and trimming were inferred from the DNA. The data hold 75,000 to 95,000 clones, with 88% observed a single time. Sequencing was carried out using peripheral blood. The chain carries TRBV3-1 (or the pseudogene TRBV3-2) and TRBJ2-2, with 8 bases fitting TRBD2. This TCR was sampled from a human donor in a cohort sampled during active COVID-19. CDR3 amino acids: CASSQNVAGPTGELFF. The CDR3 DNA reads TGTGCCAGCAGCCAAAATGTAGCGGGACCCACCGGGGAGCTGTTTTTT.